The present T cell receptor beta chain was sequenced within a study of blood T cell repertoires in COVID-19. In the study overall: Collection of acute and convalescent COVID-19 samples took place in the United States, Italy and Spain. Nucleic acid was either cDNA or gDNA, and it came from T cells, B-cell-depleted T cells, or PBMCs.

Per the study methods: Cell counts per sample came from amplifying reference gene primers. The table came from immunoSEQ multiplex PCR; TCRdb's copy has only in-frame clones and leaves some out. The V and J calls and the clone size are those of that table, but D and trimming were determined from the DNA. The repertoire holds about 350,000 clones, with 87% as singletons. The CDR3 is 13 amino acids. Trimming removed 4 bases at V and 2 bases at J, with 9 bases between. Germline V lookup: CDR1 SGHRS, CDR2 YFSETQ. Seattle cases were enrolled at active infection and followed longitudinally. The specimen sequenced was peripheral blood. The source is a woman between 50 and 59 years old with COVID-19, enrolled during active disease. This chain uses TRBV5-1 with TRBJ2-5; a weak D match, TRBD1 (6 bases). The CDR3 DNA reads as TGCGCCAGCAGCGGACAGATTCAAGAGACCCAGTACTTC. Amino acid sequence: CASSGQIQETQYF.